One and the same sample provided the 26 T cell receptor beta chains below, sequenced in a study of blood T cells in healthy people across ages. A second PCR, run for about 6 to 11 cycles, used a sample-barcoded 5' primer plus a J-beta primer mix. TCRdb used MiXCR to reprocess the 5' RACE reads, holding one entry per CDR3 protein. The data contain about 1,400,000 distinct CDR3 sequences, around 59% of them singletons. Material for sequencing was blood. These receptors were obtained from a man in his late teens or twenties in good health.

CDR3 bases: TGTGCCAGCAGCTTGGTTCAGGGGGACCCTGAAGCTTTCTTT. Translation: CASSLVQGDPEAFF. The gene calls are TRBV5-4 and TRBJ1-1, with 7 bases lining up with TRBD1. CDR3 length: 14 residues. Germline values: CDR1 SGHNT, CDR2 YYREEE (reference sequence). With 0 bases clipped from V and 6 bases from J, the junction kept 5 bases outside the gene matches.

The rearrangement links TRBV20-1 to TRBJ2-5; the D call may be TRBD1 or TRBD2 (6 bases each). The germline CDR1 and CDR2 sequences are DFQATT and SNEGSKA (reference sequence). The V end lost 6 bases, the J end lost 4 bases, and 18 bases lay between the germline ends. The CDR3 covers 14 residues. The CDR3 sequence is CSAPGGIGGETQYF. The CDR3 coding sequence is TGCAGTGCACCCGGGGGCATCGGTGGAGAGACCCAGTACTTC.

The V call is TRBV6-5, the J call TRBJ2-3; no definite D call. This CDR3 is 14 amino acids long. Germline V lookup: CDR1 MNHEY, CDR2 SVGAGI. Trimming took 4 bases from V and 7 from J, leaving 15 bases between them. CDR3 sequence: CASSSPGRSNTQYF. The CDR3 coding sequence is TGTGCCAGCAGTTCCCCTGGCAGGAGTAATACGCAGTATTTT.

This clonotype is a singleton in its sample. The chain couples TRBV20-1 to TRBJ2-3; no firm D call. Trimming removed 6 bases at V and 3 bases at J, with 7 bases between. Per germline, CDR1 DFQATT and CDR2 SNEGSKA (reference sequence). The CDR3 runs 11 residues. The CDR3 DNA is TGCAGTGCCCTCGGGACAGATACGCAGTATTTT. It translates to CSALGTDTQYF.

V is TRBV6-1 and J is TRBJ2-7; 7 bases are a match to TRBD2. Germline loops: CDR1 MNHNS, CDR2 SASEGT. Unmatched junction bases numbered 14, after V lost 7 bases and J lost 2 bases. The CDR3 contains 16 residues. CDR3 amino acids: CASIPNVLANTYEQYF. CDR3 bases: TGTGCCAGCATCCCAAATGTACTAGCGAACACCTACGAGCAGTACTTC.

The chain is built from TRBV5-1 and TRBJ2-5; a weak D match, TRBD1 (6 bases). The J call is doubtful: the DNA matches TRBJ2-1 better. Germline loops: CDR1 SGHRS, CDR2 YFSETQ. CDR3 length: 13 residues. The CDR3 DNA is TGCGCCAGCAGGAAACAGGGACAAGAGACCCAGTTCTTC. It encodes CASRKQGQETQFF.

This clonotype was picked up a small number of times. This chain links TRBV7-6 with TRBJ2-1; 9 bases agree with TRBD2. The germline V gene has CDR1 SGHVS and CDR2 FNYEAQ. The trim removed 5 bases at V and 3 bases at J, leaving 20 bases unmatched. This CDR3 has 20 residues. The CDR3 sequence is CASSPSGSGGSPLGYNEQFF. Here the CDR3 DNA reads TGTGCCAGCAGCCCCTCTGGAAGCGGGGGGTCGCCTTTGGGCTACAATGAGCAGTTCTTC. Complete variable domain (other parts from reference TRBV7-6 and TRBJ2-1): GAGVSQSPRYKVTKRGQDVALRCDPISGHVSLYWYRQALGQGPEFLTYFNYEAQQDKSGLPNDRFSAERPEGSISTLTIQRTEQRDSAMYRCASSPSGSGGSPLGYNEQFFGPGTRLTVL.

This clonotype was observed a few times. The chain has TRBV6-1 and TRBJ2-3, with 10 bases matching TRBD2. The V gene end was trimmed by 8 bases and the J gene end by 6 bases; junction bases not matched to a gene: 11. The CDR3 extends over 15 amino acids. Germline lookup yields CDR1 MNHNS and CDR2 SASEGT. CDR3 sequence: CASESGLADADTQYF. As DNA, the CDR3 is TGTGCCAGCGAGAGTGGACTAGCGGACGCCGATACGCAGTATTTT.

This clonotype turned up a few times. At one of its ends the junction is not consistent with the germline gene, which may arise from a read error. The chain is built from TRBV7-2 and TRBJ1-5, with D possibly TRBD1 on 5 matching bases. This CDR3 is 16 amino acids long. CDR1 SGHTA and CDR2 FQGNSA come from the germline V gene. The CDR3 DNA sequence: TGTGCCAGCAGCTTAGTTGGGACCGAGTTGAATCAGCCTCAGCATTTT. Its protein product is CASSLVGTELNQPQHF.

The chain combines TRBV10-3 with TRBJ2-5; D remains ambiguous. Germline CDR1 is ENHRY and CDR2 is SYGVKD. This CDR3 is built from 13 residues. V lost 2 bases, J lost 2 bases, and 6 bases lay in between. CDR3 sequence (DNA): TGTGCCATCAGTGAGGGCAGTCAAGAGACCCAGTACTTC. Amino acids: CAISEGSQETQYF.

The genes are TRBV29-1 and TRBJ2-2; 7 bases match TRBD2. Germline trimming cut 7 bases from V and 5 bases from J; bases unmatched to any gene: 7. The germline V gene encodes CDR1 SQVTM and CDR2 ANQGSEA. The CDR3 length is 13 residues. CDR3 protein: CSGGAGETGELFF. The CDR3 nucleotides read TGCAGCGGCGGGGCGGGGGAAACCGGGGAGCTGTTTTTT.

The chain combines TRBV7-2 with TRBJ2-3; TRBD1 or TRBD2 may be the D gene (6 bases each). CDR3 length: 12 residues. The V gene lost 5 bases and the J gene lost 14 bases, with 17 bases spanning the gap. Germline CDR1 and CDR2: SGHTA and FQGNSA. CDR3 loop: CASSLTGARVYF. The CDR3 nucleotides are TGTGCCAGCAGCCTAACGGGGGCCCGGGTGTATTTT.

In its sample, this clonotype was seen a few times. At one of its ends the junction is not consistent with the germline gene, which may arise from a read error. CDR3 amino acids: CSFPGENSNNEQFF. DNA for the CDR3: TGCAGCTTCCCCGGGGAGAACTCCAACAATGAGCAGTTCTTC. The chain carries TRBV29-1 and TRBJ2-1; D is perhaps TRBD2 (5 bases). This CDR3 spans 14 amino acids. CDR1 is SQVTM and CDR2 is ANQGSEA in the germline V gene.

The table lists this clonotype with a few counts. The DNA for the CDR3 is TGCAGTGCTAGAGGAGAGGGGGTACGATCACCCCTCCACTTT. Translated, it gives CSARGEGVRSPLHF. The chain links TRBV20-1 to TRBJ1-6; a possible D gene is TRBD1 (6 bases). Trimming stripped 1 base from V and 10 bases from J, with 14 bases between. Per germline, CDR1 DFQATT and CDR2 SNEGSKA (reference sequence). The CDR3 is made up of 14 amino acids.

This clonotype is medium-sized within its sample. V is TRBV10-3 and J is TRBJ2-3, with a tentative D call TRBD2 (5 bases). Germline CDR1 ENHRY, CDR2 SYGVKD. Trimming took 0 bases from V and 14 from J, leaving 9 bases between them. This CDR3 has 11 residues. The CDR3 DNA reads TGTGCCATCAGTGAGTCAGGAGGCCCGTATTTT. As protein: CAISESGGPYF.

V is TRBV13 and J is TRBJ2-1, with 9 bases that match TRBD1. CDR3 size: 15 residues. V lost 2 bases, J lost 7 bases, and 6 bases stayed unmatched. Germline CDR1 is PRHDT and CDR2 is FYEKMQ (reference sequence). The CDR3, as DNA: TGTGCCAGCAGCTTAACAGGGGGCAGGTGGAATGAGCAGTTCTTC. This gives the protein CASSLTGGRWNEQFF.

Only a few counts were recorded for this clonotype. This chain connects TRBV4-2 to TRBJ2-5, with 7 bases matching TRBD2. Germline V gives CDR1 LGHNA, CDR2 YNFKEQ. The CDR3 has 13 residues. The V and J ends lost 6 bases and 5 bases, in that order; junction bases with no gene match: 6. This CDR3 is CASSEVGGETQYF. The CDR3 DNA sequence: TGTGCCAGCAGTGAGGTGGGAGGGGAGACCCAGTACTTC.

The chain links TRBV27 to TRBJ2-1, with 7 bases that match TRBD1. Trimming cost V 5 bases and J 6 bases; bases outside gene matches: 7. In germline, CDR1 is MNHEY, CDR2 SMNVEV (reference sequence). The CDR3 extends over 14 amino acids. CDR3 DNA: TGTGCCAGCAGTCGACAGGGTCCGGTCAATGAGCAGTTCTTC. Amino acids: CASSRQGPVNEQFF.

The table lists this clonotype with a few counts. This chain links TRBV4-1 with TRBJ2-5; TRBD2 agrees at 11 bases. After removal of 2 bases from V and 5 bases from J, the junction contained 7 bases not matched to a gene. The CDR3 is made up of 16 amino acids. CDR1 and CDR2 from the germline V gene are MGHRA and YSYEKL. The CDR3 DNA is TGCGCCAGCAGCCAATCGACTAGCGGGATACGCGAGACCCAGTACTTC. Protein sequence: CASSQSTSGIRETQYF.

The chain recombines TRBV7-6 with TRBJ2-2; D is ambiguous. Germline V gives CDR1 SGHVS, CDR2 FNYEAQ. This CDR3 spans 18 amino acids. The ends were cut back, 0 bases at V and 8 bases at J, with 22 bases in the middle. CDR3 residues: CASSLARGALITRGELFF. The CDR3 bases are TGTGCCAGCAGCTTAGCGCGCGGAGCCCTAATAACCCGAGGGGAGCTGTTTTTT.

The chain links TRBV3-1 to TRBJ2-7; D unresolved. The CDR3 loop spans 15 amino acids. Deletions cut 0 bases from V and 0 bases from J, with 9 bases between. Per germline, CDR1 LGHDT and CDR2 YNNKEL (reference sequence). CDR3 sequence (DNA): TGTGCCAGCAGCCAAGATCTGCGGATCTCCTACGAGCAGTACTTC. It encodes CASSQDLRISYEQYF.

A remark on this clonotype: In this CDR3 the conserved last residue, phenylalanine or tryptophan, is missing, so a read error is likely. The genes are TRBV29-1 and TRBJ2-7, with 7 bases aligning to TRBD1. Germline V CDR1 and CDR2: SQVTM, ANQGSEA. This CDR3 contains 13 residues. The junction had 8 bases not matched to a gene; V was cut back by 7 bases and J by 2 bases. This CDR3 reads CSGVTGITYEQYL. The DNA of the CDR3 is TGCAGCGGGGTGACAGGGATCACCTACGAGCAGTACTTG.

The genes are TRBV4-1 and TRBJ1-2; tentatively, D is TRBD1 (5 bases). Trimming stripped 2 bases from V and 6 bases from J, with 19 bases between. Germline V lookup: CDR1 MGHRA, CDR2 YSYEKL. The CDR3 has 16 amino acids. The DNA for the CDR3 is TGCGCCAGCAGCCAATACGGGACGGGTGGGGGAAATGGCTACACCTTC. Its translation: CASSQYGTGGGNGYTF.

This rearrangement joins TRBV5-1 to TRBJ2-4, with D uncertain. The J call may be in error: the DNA end matches TRBJ2-7 better. CDR1 and CDR2 (germline): SGHRS, YFSETQ. This CDR3 has 15 residues. The CDR3 DNA is TGCGCCAGCAGCTTGGGGCTATCTAGCTCCTACGAGCAGTACTTC. It codes for CASSLGLSSSYEQYF.

The V gene is TRBV7-2, the J gene TRBJ1-2; TRBD1 matches at 7 bases. The J segment lost 4 bases and the V segment lost 1 base, leaving 6 bases of the junction unmatched. Germline V gives CDR1 SGHTA, CDR2 FQGNSA. This CDR3 comprises 15 residues. In DNA form, the CDR3 reads TGTGCCAGCAGCTTAGGAGGGGGCGAGGGCTATGGCTACACCTTC. This gives the protein CASSLGGGEGYGYTF.

The chain has TRBV20-1 and TRBJ2-4, with TRBD2 as a possible D gene (5 bases). The last part of the DNA fits TRBJ2-7 better; the J call may be wrong. From germline, CDR1 is DFQATT and CDR2 SNEGSKA (reference sequence). The length of the CDR3 is 15 residues. CDR3 nucleotide sequence: TGCAGTGCTAGACCTCAGGTGTCCCGGGGCTACGAGCAGTACTTC. Amino acids: CSARPQVSRGYEQYF.